Included here is one T cell receptor beta chain sequence, with context. Noted treatment: about 20 received Ad26.COV2.S at low or high dose, single or two shots; about five received placebo; per-sample allocation not given. Day 63 after the first injection of vaccine or placebo was the sampling time. Boston hosted the donor, who was an adult aged 18-55 years. The source of the sample is a study of Ad26.COV2.S vaccination and SARS-CoV-2 variants. The method was immunoSEQ multiplex PCR; TCRdb's version includes in-frame clones alone and lacks a portion of them. Of roughly 270,000 clones in the sample, around 87% are singletons; the top ten hold approximately 3.4%. Germline CDR1 reads SGHRS; CDR2 reads YFSETQ. The CDR3 covers 14 residues. Trimming pared 5 bases from V and 1 base from J, leaving 12 bases between.

This specimen was peripheral blood, taken in a trial of Ad26.COV2.S vaccine versus placebo. The receptor's source is a person aged 18-65 years who received the Ad26.COV2.S COVID-19 vaccine or a placebo. J is TRBJ1-1 and V is TRBV5-1; D is perhaps TRBD1 (5 bases). CDR3 amino acids: CASSFVTGNTEAFF. Written as DNA, the CDR3 is TGCGCCAGCAGTTTCGTCACAGGGAACACTGAAGCTTTCTTT.